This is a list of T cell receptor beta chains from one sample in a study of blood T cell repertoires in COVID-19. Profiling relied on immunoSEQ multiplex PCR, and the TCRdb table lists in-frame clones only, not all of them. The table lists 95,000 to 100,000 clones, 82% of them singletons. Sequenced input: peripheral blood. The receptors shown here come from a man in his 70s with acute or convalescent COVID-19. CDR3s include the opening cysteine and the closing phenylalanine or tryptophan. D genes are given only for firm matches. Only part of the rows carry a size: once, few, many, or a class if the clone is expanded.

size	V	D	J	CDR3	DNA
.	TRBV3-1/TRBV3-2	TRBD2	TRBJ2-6	CASSQARGLAGTGANVLTF	TGTGCCAGCAGCCAAGCTCGGGGACTAGCGGGAACTGGGGCCAACGTCCTGACTTTC
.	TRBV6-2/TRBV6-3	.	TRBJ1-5	CASSYGGPGQPQHF	TGTGCCAGCAGTTACGGAGGGCCAGGTCAGCCCCAGCATTTT
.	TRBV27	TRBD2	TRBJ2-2	CASSTTSGSAGELFF	TGTGCCAGCAGTACAACTAGCGGGAGTGCCGGGGAGCTGTTTTTT
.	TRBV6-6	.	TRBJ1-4	CASNVGWEKLFF	TGTGCCAGCAACGTCGGGTGGGAAAAACTGTTTTTT
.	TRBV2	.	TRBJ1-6	CASSDWGGYSPLHF	TGTGCCAGCAGTGATTGGGGGGGTTATTCACCCCTCCACTTT
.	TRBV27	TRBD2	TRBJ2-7	CASRLAGGGNEQYF	TGTGCCAGCAGATTAGCGGGAGGTGGCAACGAGCAGTACTTC
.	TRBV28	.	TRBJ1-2	CASTSSDGYTF	TGTGCCAGCACCTCGAGTGATGGCTACACCTTC
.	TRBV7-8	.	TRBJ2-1	CASSPARVSNEQFF	TGTGCCAGCAGCCCCGCCAGGGTGAGCAATGAGCAGTTCTTC
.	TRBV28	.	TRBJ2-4	CASNEARNIQYF	TGTGCCAGCAACGAGGCGCGGAACATTCAGTACTTC
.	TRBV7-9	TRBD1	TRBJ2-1	CASSAGTGGGHNEQFF	TGTGCCAGCAGCGCCGGGACAGGGGGCGGCCACAATGAGCAGTTCTTC
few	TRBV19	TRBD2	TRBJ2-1	CASSIEGGGKNDEQFF	TGTGCCAGTAGTATAGAAGGCGGGGGGAAAAATGATGAGCAGTTCTTC
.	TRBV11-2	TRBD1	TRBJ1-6	CASSLTGTGYNSPLHF	TGTGCCAGCAGCTTGACTGGGACAGGGTACAATTCACCCCTCCACTTT